The rows below give T cell receptor beta chains drawn from one sample of a study of blood T cell repertoires in COVID-19. Using immunoSEQ multiplex PCR, the repertoire was profiled, and TCRdb retains in-frame clones only, with some absent. The sample contains approximately 98,000 clones, more than 75% of which appear only once. The material sequenced was peripheral blood. Every receptor here comes from an elderly man with acute or convalescent COVID-19. CDR3s include the opening cysteine and the closing phenylalanine or tryptophan. D genes are given only for firm matches. Only part of the rows carry a size: once, few, many, or a class if the clone is expanded.

J: TRBJ2-1; V: TRBV2; D: TRBD2; size: NA; CDR3: CASSGRLAGENEQFF; DNA: TGTGCCAGCAGTGGAAGACTAGCGGGAGAGAATGAGCAGTTCTTC
J: TRBJ1-4; V: TRBV30; D: NA; size: NA; CDR3: CASKGGQSATNEKLFF; DNA: TGTGCCAGCAAAGGTGGACAGTCAGCAACTAATGAAAAACTGTTTTTT
J: TRBJ1-5; V: TRBV6-5; D: NA; size: NA; CDR3: CASSPGRGANQPQHF; DNA: TGTGCCAGCAGTCCAGGAAGGGGTGCCAATCAGCCCCAGCATTTT
J: TRBJ1-1; V: TRBV4-3; D: NA; size: NA; CDR3: CASSQRGEAFF; DNA: TGCGCCAGCAGCCAACGGGGTGAAGCTTTCTTT
J: TRBJ2-3; V: TRBV5-1; D: TRBD1; size: once; CDR3: CASSGQGRGTDTQYF; DNA: TGCGCCAGCAGCGGACAGGGGAGGGGGACAGATACGCAGTATTTT
J: TRBJ2-7; V: TRBV19; D: NA; size: NA; CDR3: CASSIRRQGPPYEQYF; DNA: TGTGCCAGTAGTATCCGTCGGCAGGGTCCACCATACGAGCAGTACTTC
J: TRBJ2-3; V: TRBV19; D: NA; size: NA; CDR3: CASSMQGGLANTQYF; DNA: TGTGCCAGTAGTATGCAGGGTGGTTTGGCCAATACGCAGTATTTT
J: TRBJ1-1; V: TRBV7-9; D: NA; size: NA; CDR3: CASSVRQGGTEAFF; DNA: TGTGCCAGCAGCGTCAGGCAGGGAGGCACTGAAGCTTTCTTT
J: TRBJ1-1; V: TRBV25-1; D: NA; size: NA; CDR3: CASREVAEAFF; DNA: TGTGCCAGCCGAGAGGTGGCTGAAGCTTTCTTT
J: TRBJ2-7; V: TRBV10-1; D: NA; size: NA; CDR3: CASSESRGRGEQYF; DNA: TGCGCCAGCAGTGAGTCCCGGGGGAGAGGCGAGCAGTACTTC
J: TRBJ1-2; V: TRBV7-2; D: NA; size: NA; CDR3: CASSFSGTQNYGYTF; DNA: TGTGCCAGCAGCTTTTCCGGGACACAGAACTATGGCTACACCTTC
J: TRBJ1-1; V: TRBV29-1; D: NA; size: NA; CDR3: CSGLVGTENTEAFF; DNA: TGCAGCGGACTAGTGGGGACGGAGAACACTGAAGCTTTCTTT
J: TRBJ1-1; V: TRBV18; D: NA; size: NA; CDR3: CASSRVTDTVGAFF; DNA: TGTGCCAGCTCACGGGTTACTGACACGGTGGGAGCTTTCTTT
J: TRBJ1-1; V: TRBV19; D: NA; size: NA; CDR3: CASSPTGFNTEAFF; DNA: TGTGCCAGTAGCCCGACAGGCTTTAACACTGAAGCTTTCTTT
J: TRBJ2-7; V: TRBV21-1; D: NA; size: NA; CDR3: CASSKEVKREQGYEQYF; DNA: TGTGCCAGCAGCAAAGAGGTCAAACGAGAACAGGGCTACGAGCAGTACTTC
J: TRBJ2-1; V: TRBV24-1; D: TRBD1; size: NA; CDR3: CATSDRTGGLLNEQFF; DNA: TGTGCCACCAGTGATCGGACAGGGGGGCTCCTCAATGAGCAGTTCTTC
J: TRBJ2-1; V: TRBV18; D: NA; size: NA; CDR3: CASSPGTVYNEQFF; DNA: TGTGCCAGCTCACCGGGGACTGTTTACAATGAGCAGTTCTTC
J: TRBJ1-5; V: TRBV6-2/TRBV6-3; D: NA; size: NA; CDR3: CASSRNGVNQPQHF; DNA: TGTGCCAGCAGCCGTAACGGGGTCAATCAGCCCCAGCATTTT
J: TRBJ1-2; V: TRBV6-4; D: TRBD1; size: NA; CDR3: CASSNRDSLYGYTF; DNA: TGTGCCAGCAGTAACCGGGACAGCCTCTATGGCTACACCTTC
J: TRBJ1-2; V: TRBV5-6; D: NA; size: NA; CDR3: CASSLDRTTYGYTF; DNA: TGTGCCAGCAGCTTGGACAGGACCACCTATGGCTACACCTTC
J: TRBJ1-1; V: TRBV5-4; D: TRBD1; size: few; CDR3: CASSLVTGSTEAFF; DNA: TGTGCCAGCAGCTTGGTGACAGGGAGCACTGAAGCTTTCTTT
J: TRBJ2-6; V: TRBV5-1; D: TRBD1; size: NA; CDR3: CASSPGQGAGGANVLTF; DNA: TGCGCCAGCAGCCCAGGACAGGGGGCGGGCGGGGCCAACGTCCTGACTTTC
J: TRBJ2-7; V: TRBV5-4; D: NA; size: once; CDR3: CASSLGSAAAYEQYF; DNA: TGTGCCAGCAGCTTGGGATCGGCGGCCGCCTACGAGCAGTACTTC
J: TRBJ1-1; V: TRBV3-1/TRBV3-2; D: TRBD1; size: NA; CDR3: CASSQDNRGYAFF; DNA: TGTGCCAGCAGCCAAGATAACAGGGGTTACGCTTTCTTT
J: TRBJ1-5; V: TRBV5-6; D: TRBD1; size: NA; CDR3: CASSLPLDRDKSQPQHF; DNA: TGTGCCAGCAGCCTACCCCTGGACAGGGACAAAAGTCAGCCCCAGCATTTT
J: TRBJ2-1; V: TRBV5-1; D: TRBD1; size: few; CDR3: CASSLTGVYRNEQFF; DNA: TGCGCCAGCAGCTTGACAGGGGTTTATCGCAATGAGCAGTTCTTC
J: TRBJ1-2; V: TRBV6-5; D: NA; size: once; CDR3: CASSYREVGGYTF; DNA: TGTGCCAGCAGTTATAGGGAGGTTGGTGGCTACACCTTC
J: TRBJ2-1; V: TRBV5-1; D: TRBD2; size: NA; CDR3: CASSLDTSGHNEQFF; DNA: TGCGCCAGCAGCTTGGACACTAGCGGGCACAATGAGCAGTTCTTC
J: TRBJ2-4; V: TRBV5-1; D: NA; size: once; CDR3: CASSLDTRVAIQYF; DNA: TGCGCCAGCAGCTTGGACACCAGGGTGGCCATTCAGTACTTC
J: TRBJ1-5; V: TRBV6-5; D: NA; size: NA; CDR3: CASSSTGGSNQPQHF; DNA: TGTGCCAGCAGTTCCACGGGGGGAAGCAATCAGCCCCAGCATTTT
J: TRBJ2-6; V: TRBV11-2; D: NA; size: NA; CDR3: CASSHLNTGANVLTF; DNA: TGTGCCAGCAGCCACCTGAACACTGGGGCCAACGTCCTGACTTTC
J: TRBJ1-1; V: TRBV5-6; D: TRBD1; size: NA; CDR3: CASSLRIGTGPLNTEAFF; DNA: TGTGCCAGCAGCTTGCGTATAGGGACAGGACCATTGAACACTGAAGCTTTCTTT
J: TRBJ1-5; V: TRBV3-1/TRBV3-2; D: NA; size: NA; CDR3: CASSQESGGGQPQHF; DNA: TGTGCCAGCAGCCAAGAATCTGGGGGAGGTCAGCCCCAGCATTTT
J: TRBJ2-7; V: TRBV6-6; D: NA; size: NA; CDR3: CASSSDGIRGEQYF; DNA: TGTGCCAGCAGCTCGGACGGGATTCGAGGCGAGCAGTACTTC
J: TRBJ2-5; V: TRBV18; D: NA; size: NA; CDR3: CASSPQLEETQYF; DNA: TGTGCCAGCTCACCACAGCTTGAAGAGACCCAGTACTTC
J: TRBJ1-4; V: TRBV6-1; D: NA; size: NA; CDR3: CASSEPGGEKLFF; DNA: TGTGCCAGCAGTGAACCAGGAGGAGAAAAACTGTTTTTT
J: TRBJ2-1; V: TRBV4-3; D: TRBD2; size: few; CDR3: CASSQDLGGGSPQFF; DNA: TGCGCCAGCAGCCAAGATCTAGGCGGGGGATCGCCTCAGTTCTTC
J: TRBJ1-5; V: TRBV7-2; D: NA; size: NA; CDR3: CASCLGGNQPQHF; DNA: TGTGCCAGCTGTCTCGGCGGAAATCAGCCCCAGCATTTT
J: TRBJ2-7; V: TRBV5-1; D: NA; size: NA; CDR3: CASSPRAEGEQYF; DNA: TGCGCCAGCAGCCCGCGGGCCGAAGGCGAGCAGTACTTC
J: TRBJ1-1; V: TRBV30; D: NA; size: NA; CDR3: CAWMFGGDTEAFF; DNA: TGTGCCTGGATGTTCGGGGGGGACACTGAAGCTTTCTTT
J: TRBJ2-1; V: TRBV7-2; D: NA; size: NA; CDR3: CASSLTASSYNEQFF; DNA: TGTGCCAGCAGCTTGACAGCCAGCTCCTACAATGAGCAGTTCTTC
J: TRBJ2-3; V: TRBV11-3; D: TRBD2; size: NA; CDR3: CASSFSSWGTSVEKDTQYF; DNA: TGTGCCAGCAGCTTTAGCAGCTGGGGAACTAGCGTCGAAAAAGATACGCAGTATTTT
J: TRBJ2-2; V: TRBV29-1; D: NA; size: NA; CDR3: CSVVRRSNTGELFF; DNA: TGCAGCGTTGTTCGCAGGTCGAACACCGGGGAGCTGTTTTTT